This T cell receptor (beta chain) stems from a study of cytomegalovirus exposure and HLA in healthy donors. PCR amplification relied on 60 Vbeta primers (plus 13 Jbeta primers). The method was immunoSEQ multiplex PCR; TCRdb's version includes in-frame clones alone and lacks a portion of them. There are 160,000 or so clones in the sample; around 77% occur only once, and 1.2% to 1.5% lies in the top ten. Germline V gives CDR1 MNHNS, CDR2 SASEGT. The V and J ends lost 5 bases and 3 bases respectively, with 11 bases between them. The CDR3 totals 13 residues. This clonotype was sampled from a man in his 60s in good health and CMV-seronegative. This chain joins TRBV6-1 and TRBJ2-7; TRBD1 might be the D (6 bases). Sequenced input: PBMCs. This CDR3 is CASSRNRDYEQYF. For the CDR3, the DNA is TGTGCCAGCAGTAGAAACAGGGACTACGAGCAGTACTTC.